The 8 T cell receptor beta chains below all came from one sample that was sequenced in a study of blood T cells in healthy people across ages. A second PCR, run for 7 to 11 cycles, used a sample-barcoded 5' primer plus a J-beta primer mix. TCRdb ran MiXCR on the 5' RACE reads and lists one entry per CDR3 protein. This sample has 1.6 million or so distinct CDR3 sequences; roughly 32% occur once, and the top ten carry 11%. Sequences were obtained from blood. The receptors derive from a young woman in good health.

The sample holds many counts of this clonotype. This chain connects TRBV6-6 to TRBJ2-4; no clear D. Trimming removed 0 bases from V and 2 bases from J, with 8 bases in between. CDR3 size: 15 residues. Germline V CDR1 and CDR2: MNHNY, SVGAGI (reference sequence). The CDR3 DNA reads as TGTGCCAGCAGTTACTCGATGTCATCCAAAAACATTCAGTACTTC. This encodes CASSYSMSSKNIQYF.

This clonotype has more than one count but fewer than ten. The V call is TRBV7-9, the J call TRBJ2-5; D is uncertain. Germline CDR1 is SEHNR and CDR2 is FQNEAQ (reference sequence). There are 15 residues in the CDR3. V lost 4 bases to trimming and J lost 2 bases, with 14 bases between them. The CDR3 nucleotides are TGTGCCAGCAGCTATGGCATCACAGATCAAGAGACCCAGTACTTC. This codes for CASSYGITDQETQYF.

CDR3 DNA: TGCAGTGCTAGCAGGATCCAAGAGACCCAGTACTTC. As protein: CSASRIQETQYF. The V call is TRBV20-1, the J call TRBJ2-5; D unclear. The CDR3 runs to 12 residues. Trimming cost V 3 bases and J 1 base, with 6 bases left between them. Germline-derived CDR1 and CDR2 are DFQATT and SNEGSKA (reference sequence).

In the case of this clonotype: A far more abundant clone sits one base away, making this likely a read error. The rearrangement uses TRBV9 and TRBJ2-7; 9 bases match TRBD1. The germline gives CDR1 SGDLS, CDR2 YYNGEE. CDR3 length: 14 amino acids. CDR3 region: CANSAGTGSYEQYF. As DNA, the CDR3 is TGTGCCAACAGCGCCGGGACAGGGTCCTACGAGCAGTACTTC.

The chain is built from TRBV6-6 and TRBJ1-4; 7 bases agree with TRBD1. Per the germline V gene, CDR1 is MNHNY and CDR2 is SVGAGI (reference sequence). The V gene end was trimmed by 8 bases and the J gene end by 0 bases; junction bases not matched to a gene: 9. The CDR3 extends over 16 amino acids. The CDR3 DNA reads TGTGCCAGCGGAAGACAGGGAAGCGCAACTAATGAAAAACTGTTTTTT. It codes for CASGRQGSATNEKLFF.

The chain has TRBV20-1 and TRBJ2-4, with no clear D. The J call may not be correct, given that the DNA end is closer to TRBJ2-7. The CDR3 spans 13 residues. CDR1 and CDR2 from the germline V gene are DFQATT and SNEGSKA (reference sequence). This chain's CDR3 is CSADVGGVDEQYF. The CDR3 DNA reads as TGCAGTGCCGATGTTGGTGGGGTTGACGAGCAGTACTTC.

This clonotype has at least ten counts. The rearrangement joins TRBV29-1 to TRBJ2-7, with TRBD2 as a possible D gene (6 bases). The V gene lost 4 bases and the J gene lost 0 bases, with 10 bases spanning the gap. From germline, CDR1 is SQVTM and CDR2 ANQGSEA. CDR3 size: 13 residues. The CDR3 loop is CSVVADSSYEQYF. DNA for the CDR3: TGCAGCGTTGTAGCGGATAGCTCCTACGAGCAGTACTTC.

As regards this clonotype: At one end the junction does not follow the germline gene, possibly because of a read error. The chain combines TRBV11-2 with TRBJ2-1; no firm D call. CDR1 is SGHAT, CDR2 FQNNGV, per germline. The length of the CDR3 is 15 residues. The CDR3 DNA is TGTGCCAGCAGCTTAGCAGAGGCTATCAACAATGAGCGGTTCTTC. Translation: CASSLAEAINNERFF.